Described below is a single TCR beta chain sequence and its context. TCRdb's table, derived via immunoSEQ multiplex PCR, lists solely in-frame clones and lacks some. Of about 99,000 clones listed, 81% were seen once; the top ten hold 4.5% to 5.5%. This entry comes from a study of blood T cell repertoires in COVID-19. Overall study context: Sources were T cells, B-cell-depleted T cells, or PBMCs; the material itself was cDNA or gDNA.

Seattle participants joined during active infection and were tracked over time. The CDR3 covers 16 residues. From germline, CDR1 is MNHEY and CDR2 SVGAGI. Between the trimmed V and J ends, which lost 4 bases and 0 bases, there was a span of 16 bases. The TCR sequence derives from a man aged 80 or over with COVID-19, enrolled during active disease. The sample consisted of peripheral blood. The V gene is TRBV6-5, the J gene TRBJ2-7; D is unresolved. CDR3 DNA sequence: TGTGCCAGCAGTTCCCCCCGCAGGTCTAACTCCTACGAGCAGTACTTC. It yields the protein CASSSPRRSNSYEQYF.